The 3 T cell receptor beta chains below all came from one sample that was sequenced in a study of cytomegalovirus exposure and HLA in healthy donors. The PCR had 60 Vbeta and 13 Jbeta primers. Using immunoSEQ multiplex PCR, the repertoire was profiled, and TCRdb retains in-frame clones only, with some absent. The table shows 160,000 or so clones, with about three quarters occurring only once. The sequenced sample consisted of PBMCs. Receptors were obtained from a young woman in good health and CMV-seronegative.

The chain recombines TRBV6-5 with TRBJ2-1; 11 nucleotides agree with TRBD2. V lost 4 bases and J lost 12; bases outside the gene matches: 14. The CDR3 loop spans 16 amino acids. The germline V gene has CDR1 MNHEY and CDR2 SVGAGI. The CDR3 DNA follows: TGTGCCAGCAGTTTCGCGGGAGGGACTAGCGGTGCTGGGCAGTTCTTC. Amino acids: CASSFAGGTSGAGQFF.

The CDR3 is CASSYSGLSYNEQFF. The CDR3 DNA follows: TGTGCCAGCAGTTACTCGGGACTATCCTACAATGAGCAGTTCTTC. This sequence joins TRBV6-6 and TRBJ2-1; 7 nucleotides align to TRBD2. The CDR3 length is 15 residues. The germline V gene has CDR1 MNHNY and CDR2 SVGAGI (reference sequence). Trimming cost V 0 bases and J 1 base; bases outside gene matches: 0.

The chain has TRBV28 and TRBJ1-3; possibly TRBD1 for D (6 bases). CDR3 length equals 14 residues. Between the trimmed V and J ends, which lost 6 bases and 4 bases, there was a span of 13 bases. The germline V gene encodes CDR1 MDHEN and CDR2 SYDVKM. The CDR3: CASSPRQVGNTIYF. The CDR3, as DNA: TGTGCCAGCAGCCCCCGACAGGTCGGAAACACCATATATTTT. The full variable domain, in which reference TRBV28 and TRBJ1-3 provide the parts outside the CDR3, is DVKVTQSSRYLVKRTGEKVFLECVQDMDHENMFWYRQDPGLGLRLIYFSYDVKMKEKGDIPEGYSVSREKKERFSLILESASTNQTSMYLCASSPRQVGNTIYFGEGSWLTVV.